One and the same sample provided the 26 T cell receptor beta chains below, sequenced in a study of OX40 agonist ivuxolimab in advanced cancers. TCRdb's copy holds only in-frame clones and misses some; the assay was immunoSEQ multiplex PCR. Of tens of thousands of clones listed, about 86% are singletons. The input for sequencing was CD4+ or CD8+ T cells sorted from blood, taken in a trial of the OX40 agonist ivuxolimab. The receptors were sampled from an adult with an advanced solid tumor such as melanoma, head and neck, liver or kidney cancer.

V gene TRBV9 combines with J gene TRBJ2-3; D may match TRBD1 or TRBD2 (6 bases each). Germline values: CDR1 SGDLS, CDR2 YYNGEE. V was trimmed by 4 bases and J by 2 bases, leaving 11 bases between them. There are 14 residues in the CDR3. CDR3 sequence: CASSQGTFTDTQYF. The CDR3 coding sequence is TGTGCCAGCAGCCAGGGGACTTTCACAGATACGCAGTATTTT.

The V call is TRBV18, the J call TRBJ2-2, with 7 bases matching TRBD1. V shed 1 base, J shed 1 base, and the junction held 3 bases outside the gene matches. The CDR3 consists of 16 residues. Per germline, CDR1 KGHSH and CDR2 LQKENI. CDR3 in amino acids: CASSPQRTGNTGELFF. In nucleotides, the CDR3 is TGTGCCAGCTCACCACAGAGGACAGGGAACACCGGGGAGCTGTTTTTT.

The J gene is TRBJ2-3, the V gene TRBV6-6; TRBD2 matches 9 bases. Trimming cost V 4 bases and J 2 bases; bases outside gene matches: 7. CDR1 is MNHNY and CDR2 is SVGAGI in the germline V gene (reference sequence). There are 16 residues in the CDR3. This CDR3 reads CASSFTVAGATDTQYF. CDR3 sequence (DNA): TGTGCCAGCAGTTTTACCGTAGCGGGAGCCACAGATACGCAGTATTTT.

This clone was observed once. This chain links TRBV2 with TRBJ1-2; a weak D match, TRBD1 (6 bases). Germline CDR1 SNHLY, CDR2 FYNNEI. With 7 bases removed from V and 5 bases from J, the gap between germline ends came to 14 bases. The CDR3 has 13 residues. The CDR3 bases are TGTGCCAGCATTGCAGGGGAGGAATATGGCTACACCTTC. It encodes CASIAGEEYGYTF.

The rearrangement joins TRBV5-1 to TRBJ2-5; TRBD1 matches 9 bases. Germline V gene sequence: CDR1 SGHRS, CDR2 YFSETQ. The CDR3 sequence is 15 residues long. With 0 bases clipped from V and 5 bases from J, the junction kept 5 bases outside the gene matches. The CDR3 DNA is TGCGCCAGCAGCTTGGCCACAGGGGGCGGGGAGACCCAGTACTTC. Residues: CASSLATGGGETQYF.

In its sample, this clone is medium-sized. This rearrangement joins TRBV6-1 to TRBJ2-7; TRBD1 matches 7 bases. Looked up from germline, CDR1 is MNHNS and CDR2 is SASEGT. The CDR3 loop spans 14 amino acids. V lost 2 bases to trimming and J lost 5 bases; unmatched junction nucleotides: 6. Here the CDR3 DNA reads TGTGCCAGCAGTGAATATACAGGGGCCAACGAGCAGTACTTC. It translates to CASSEYTGANEQYF.

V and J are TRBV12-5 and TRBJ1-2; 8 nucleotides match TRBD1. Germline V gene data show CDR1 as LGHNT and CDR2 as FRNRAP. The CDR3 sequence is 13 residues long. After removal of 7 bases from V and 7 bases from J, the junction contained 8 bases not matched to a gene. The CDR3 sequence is CASALDRVGGYTF. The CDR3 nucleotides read TGTGCTAGTGCCCTGGACAGGGTCGGTGGCTACACCTTC.

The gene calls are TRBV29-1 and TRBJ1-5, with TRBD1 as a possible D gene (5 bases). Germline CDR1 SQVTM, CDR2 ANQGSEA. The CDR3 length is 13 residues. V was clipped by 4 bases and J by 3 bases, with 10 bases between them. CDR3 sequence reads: CSVGPGPNQPQHF. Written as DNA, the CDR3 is TGCAGCGTTGGGCCAGGGCCCAATCAGCCCCAGCATTTT.

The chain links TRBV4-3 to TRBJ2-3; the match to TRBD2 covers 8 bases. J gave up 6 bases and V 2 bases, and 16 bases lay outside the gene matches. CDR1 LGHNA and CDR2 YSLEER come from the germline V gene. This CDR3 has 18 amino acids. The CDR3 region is CASSQRGGLSGRGDTQYF. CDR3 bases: TGCGCCAGCAGCCAAAGGGGAGGACTCAGCGGGAGAGGGGATACGCAGTATTTT.

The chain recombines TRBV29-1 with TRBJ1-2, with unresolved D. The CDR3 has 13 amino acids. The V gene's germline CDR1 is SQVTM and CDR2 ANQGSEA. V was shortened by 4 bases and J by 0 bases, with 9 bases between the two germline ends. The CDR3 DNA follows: TGCAGCGTTGCCCTCGCCGCTAACTATGGCTACACCTTC. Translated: CSVALAANYGYTF.

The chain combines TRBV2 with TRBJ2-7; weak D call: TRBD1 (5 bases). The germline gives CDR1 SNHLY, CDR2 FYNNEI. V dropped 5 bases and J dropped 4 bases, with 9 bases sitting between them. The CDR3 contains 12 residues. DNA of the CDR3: TGTGCCAGCAGTTCGACAGATTACGAGCAGTACTTC. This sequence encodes CASSSTDYEQYF.

The chain's CDR3 is CASSFGDRGSYEQYF. The CDR3 coding sequence is TGTGCCAGCAGCTTTGGCGACAGGGGTTCCTACGAGCAGTACTTC. V gene TRBV7-9 combines with J gene TRBJ2-7, with 8 bases identical to TRBD1. The CDR3 has 15 residues. The V gene's germline CDR1 is SEHNR and CDR2 FQNEAQ (reference sequence). Germline trimming cut 3 bases from V and 1 base from J; bases unmatched to any gene: 5.

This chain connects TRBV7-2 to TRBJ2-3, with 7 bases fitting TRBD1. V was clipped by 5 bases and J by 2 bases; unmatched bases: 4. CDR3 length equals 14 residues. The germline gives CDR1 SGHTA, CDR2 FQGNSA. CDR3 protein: CASSPGTATDTQYF. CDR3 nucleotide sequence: TGTGCCAGCAGCCCAGGGACAGCCACAGATACGCAGTATTTT.

The CDR3 sequence is CASSVAGGQSGNTIYF. DNA for the CDR3: TGTGCCAGCAGCGTAGCCGGGGGACAGTCCGGAAACACCATATATTTT. This chain joins TRBV9 and TRBJ1-3; the match to TRBD1 covers 7 bases. This CDR3 region has 16 residues. From germline, CDR1 is SGDLS and CDR2 YYNGEE. V was pared by 0 bases and J by 4 bases, with 7 bases of the junction left unmatched.

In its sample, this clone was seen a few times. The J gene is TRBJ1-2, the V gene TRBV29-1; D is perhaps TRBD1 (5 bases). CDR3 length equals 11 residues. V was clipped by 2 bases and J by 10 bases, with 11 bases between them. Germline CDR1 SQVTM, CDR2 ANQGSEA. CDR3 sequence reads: CSVELEGVYTF. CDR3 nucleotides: TGCAGCGTTGAACTCGAAGGGGTCTACACCTTC.

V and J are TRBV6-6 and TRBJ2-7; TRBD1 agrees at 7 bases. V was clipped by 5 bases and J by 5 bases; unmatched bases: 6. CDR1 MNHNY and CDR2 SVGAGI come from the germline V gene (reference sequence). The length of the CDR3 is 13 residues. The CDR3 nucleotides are TGTGCCAGCAGTAGGGGGCTGGTGAACGAGCAGTACTTC. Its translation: CASSRGLVNEQYF.

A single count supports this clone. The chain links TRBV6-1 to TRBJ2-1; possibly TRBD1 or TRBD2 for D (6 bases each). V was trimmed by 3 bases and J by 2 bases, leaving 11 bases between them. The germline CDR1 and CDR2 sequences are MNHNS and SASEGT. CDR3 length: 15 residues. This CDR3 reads CASSDRGGTYNEQFF. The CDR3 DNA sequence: TGTGCCAGCAGTGACAGGGGAGGAACCTACAATGAGCAGTTCTTC.

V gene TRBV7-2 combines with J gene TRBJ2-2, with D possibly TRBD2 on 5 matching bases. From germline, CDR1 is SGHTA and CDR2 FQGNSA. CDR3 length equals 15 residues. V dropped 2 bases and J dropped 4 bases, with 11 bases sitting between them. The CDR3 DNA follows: TGTGCCAGCAGCTTATACGGGGTTAGCACCGGGGAGCTGTTTTTT. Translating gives CASSLYGVSTGELFF.

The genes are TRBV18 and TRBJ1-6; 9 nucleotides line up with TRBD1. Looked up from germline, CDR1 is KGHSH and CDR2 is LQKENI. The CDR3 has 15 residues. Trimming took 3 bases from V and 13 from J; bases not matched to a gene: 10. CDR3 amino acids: CASSPQTGGPLPLHF. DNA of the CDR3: TGTGCCAGCTCACCCCAAACAGGGGGCCCACTGCCCCTCCACTTT.

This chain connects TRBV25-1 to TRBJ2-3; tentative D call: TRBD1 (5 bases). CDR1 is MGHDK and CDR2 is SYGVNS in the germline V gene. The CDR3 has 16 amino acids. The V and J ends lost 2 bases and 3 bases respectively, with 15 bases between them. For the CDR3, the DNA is TGTGCCAGCAGTGAACCAAAGGGGAAGAGGACAGATACGCAGTATTTT. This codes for CASSEPKGKRTDTQYF.

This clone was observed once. CDR3 sequence (DNA): TGTGCCAGCAGCCCGACTAGCGGAAGCACAGATACGCAGTATTTT. Amino acid sequence: CASSPTSGSTDTQYF. V gene TRBV7-9 combines with J gene TRBJ2-3, with 9 bases matching TRBD2. V lost 5 bases to trimming and J lost 0 bases; unmatched junction nucleotides: 3. In germline, CDR1 is SEHNR, CDR2 FQNEAQ (reference sequence). The CDR3 has 15 residues.

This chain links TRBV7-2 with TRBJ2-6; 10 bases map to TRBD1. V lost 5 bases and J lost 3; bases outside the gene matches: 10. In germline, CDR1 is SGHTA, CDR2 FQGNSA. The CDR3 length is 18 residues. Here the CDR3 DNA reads TGTGCCAGCAGCCCCCGGGGGACAGGGGCGCGTGGGGCCAACGTCCTGACTTTC. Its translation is CASSPRGTGARGANVLTF.

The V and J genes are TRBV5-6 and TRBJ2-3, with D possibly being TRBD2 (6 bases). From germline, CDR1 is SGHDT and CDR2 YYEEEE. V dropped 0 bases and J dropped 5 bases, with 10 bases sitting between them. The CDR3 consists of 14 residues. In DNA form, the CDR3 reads TGTGCCAGCAGCTTGGTGGAGGGTTTAGATACGCAGTATTTT. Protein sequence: CASSLVEGLDTQYF.

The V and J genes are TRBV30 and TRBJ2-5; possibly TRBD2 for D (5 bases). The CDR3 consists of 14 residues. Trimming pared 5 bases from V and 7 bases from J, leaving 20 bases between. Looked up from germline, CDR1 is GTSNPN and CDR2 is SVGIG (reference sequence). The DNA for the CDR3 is TGTGCCTGGGATGAGCAGGAGGTCTCTAGGACCCAGTACTTC. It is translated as CAWDEQEVSRTQYF.

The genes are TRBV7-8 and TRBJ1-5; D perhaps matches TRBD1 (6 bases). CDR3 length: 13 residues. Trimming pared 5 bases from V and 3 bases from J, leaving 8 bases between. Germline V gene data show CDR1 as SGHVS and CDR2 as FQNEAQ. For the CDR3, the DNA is TGTGCCAGCAGCCGACAGGCCAATCAGCCCCAGCATTTT. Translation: CASSRQANQPQHF.

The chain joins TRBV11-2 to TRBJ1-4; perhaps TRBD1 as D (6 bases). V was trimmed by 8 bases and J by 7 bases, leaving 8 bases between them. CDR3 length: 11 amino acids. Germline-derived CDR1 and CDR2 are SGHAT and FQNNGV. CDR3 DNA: TGTGCCAGCCGGACAGCTGAAAAACTGTTTTTT. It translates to CASRTAEKLFF.